These 17 T cell receptor beta chains came from one sample sequenced in a study of T cells in Graves' hyperthyroidism and ophthalmopathy. The source material, RNA transcripts, was used to amplify TCR beta CDR3 regions. The TCR CDR3 first-round RT-PCR relied on the HTBI primer set. TCRdb fed the multiplex PCR reads into MiXCR, producing one record per CDR3 protein. Of around 480,000 distinct CDR3 sequences in the sample, under 15% are singletons; the top ten hold about a sixth. The specimen was blood. These TCRs come from a woman aged 18-29 years with Graves' hyperthyroidism.

This clonotype was counted at least ten times. The chain has TRBV12-3 or TRBV12-4 and TRBJ2-1; 14 bases match TRBD2. Trimming took 8 bases from V and 3 from J; bases not matched to a gene: 15. The CDR3 totals 19 residues. CDR3 bases: TGTGCCAGCCAAAAATCATCTACCGGGACTAGCGGGAGCTACAATGAGCAGTTCTTC. Its translation: CASQKSSTGTSGSYNEQFF.

At least ten counts were recorded for this clonotype. This chain connects TRBV20-1 to TRBJ2-1; 12 bases fit TRBD2. Per germline, CDR1 DFQATT and CDR2 SNEGSKA (reference sequence). V lost 5 bases and J lost 7; bases outside the gene matches: 21. The CDR3 extends over 19 amino acids. The CDR3, as DNA: TGCAGTGCTTCTCCAAGTGGGACTAGCGGGCCCCTTGAAAGGAATGAGCAGTTCTTC. Protein: CSASPSGTSGPLERNEQFF.

This chain links TRBV6-1 with TRBJ2-2; 12 bases match TRBD1. Germline CDR1 reads MNHNS; CDR2 reads SASEGT. The CDR3 extends over 14 amino acids. CDR3 loop: CVVRDRGLAGELFF. Here the CDR3 DNA reads TGTGTCGTCCGGGACAGGGGGCTGGCGGGGGAGCTGTTTTTT.

This chain connects TRBV4-2 to TRBJ2-3; 12 positions agree with TRBD2. In germline, CDR1 is LGHNA, CDR2 YNFKEQ. This CDR3 region has 15 residues. V trimming: 0 bases; J trimming: 5 bases; junction bases outside the gene matches: 0. DNA for the CDR3: TGTGCCAGCAGCCAAGAGGGACTAGCGGGAGATACGCAGTATTTT. This translates into CASSQEGLAGDTQYF.

This clonotype was seen repeatedly, ten times or more. This sequence joins TRBV12-3 or TRBV12-4 and TRBJ1-1, with no clear D. Trimming pared 7 bases from V and 4 bases from J, leaving 16 bases between. The CDR3 extends over 14 amino acids. Here the CDR3 DNA reads TGTGCCAGCACCCTGACGGTAGGAGTCACTGAAGCTTTCTTT. Residues: CASTLTVGVTEAFF.

There are many counts of this clonotype. The rearrangement uses TRBV7-3 and TRBJ2-1; 9 bases match TRBD2. Germline CDR1 is SGHTA and CDR2 is FQGTGA. The V segment lost 2 bases and the J segment 6 bases; nucleotides outside the gene matches: 5. CDR3 size: 15 residues. The chain's CDR3 is CASSLHSGSSNEQFF. The CDR3 DNA is TGTGCCAGCAGCTTACATAGCGGGAGTTCCAATGAGCAGTTCTTC. The entire variable domain, with the rest obtained from reference TRBV7-3 and TRBJ2-1, is as follows: GAGVSQTPSNKVTEKGKYVELRCDPISGHTALYWYRQSLGQGPEFLIYFQGTGAADDSGLPNDRFFAVRPEGSVSTLKIQRTERGDSAVYLCASSLHSGSSNEQFFGPGTRLTVL.

The chain combines TRBV29-1 with TRBJ2-1; tentative D call: TRBD2 (6 bases). The V end was cut by 3 bases, the J end by 1 base, with 7 bases between. In germline, CDR1 is SQVTM, CDR2 ANQGSEA. The CDR3 is made up of 13 amino acids. CDR3 protein: CSVEAGSYNEQFF. The DNA for the CDR3 is TGCAGCGTTGAGGCGGGATCCTACAATGAGCAGTTCTTC.

This clonotype appeared many times. The chain recombines TRBV2 with TRBJ2-7; 8 positions match TRBD2. The germline V gene encodes CDR1 SNHLY and CDR2 FYNNEI. V shed 6 bases and J 6 bases; nucleotides not matched to a gene: 10. This CDR3 spans 14 amino acids. The CDR3 loop reads CASRTSGSRREQYF. The CDR3 DNA is TGTGCCAGCAGAACGAGCGGGAGCCGGCGCGAGCAGTACTTC.

The rearrangement joins TRBV7-2 to TRBJ2-7; 8 nucleotides align to TRBD1. Germline assignment: CDR1 SGHTA and CDR2 FQGNSA. Trimming removed 6 bases from V and 7 bases from J; junction bases left unmatched: 8. CDR3 size: 13 residues. The CDR3 spells CASRYRGMKEQYF. The CDR3 DNA is TGTGCCAGCAGATACAGGGGGATGAAGGAGCAGTACTTC.

This clonotype has ten or more counts. The rearrangement links TRBV25-1 to TRBJ1-2; D ambiguous. The V gene lost 3 bases and the J gene lost 3 bases, with 11 bases spanning the gap. Germline assignment: CDR1 MGHDK and CDR2 SYGVNS. The CDR3 covers 14 residues. The CDR3 region is CASSDRGSYYGYTF. Here the CDR3 DNA reads TGTGCCAGCAGTGACCGCGGCAGTTACTATGGCTACACCTTC.

There are many counts of this clonotype. The rearrangement links TRBV30 to TRBJ1-2; a weak D match, TRBD1 (6 bases). Germline V gives CDR1 GTSNPN, CDR2 SVGIG (reference sequence). V lost 3 bases and J 7 bases, leaving 18 bases between the germline ends. This CDR3 contains 14 residues. The CDR3 DNA is TGTGCCTGGAGGCCGGCAGGGGTCGAGTCTGGCTACACCTTC. The encoded protein is CAWRPAGVESGYTF.

This clonotype has a count of ten or more. The chain joins TRBV12-3 or TRBV12-4 to TRBJ1-1; the D gene is possibly TRBD1 (5 bases). With 8 bases removed from V and 1 base from J, the gap between germline ends came to 11 bases. This CDR3 region has 13 residues. The CDR3, as DNA: TGTGCCAGCCACAGGTGGGGGAACACTGAAGCTTTCTTT. This encodes CASHRWGNTEAFF.

This chain connects TRBV27 to TRBJ1-1, with TRBD1 as a possible D gene (5 bases). V was shortened by 6 bases and J by 0 bases, with 23 bases between the two germline ends. The CDR3 has 18 amino acids. Per germline, CDR1 MNHEY and CDR2 SMNVEV (reference sequence). The CDR3 here is CASRSPQTGTAMNTEAFF. The CDR3 region has the DNA TGTGCCAGCAGATCCCCCCAAACAGGTACCGCCATGAACACTGAAGCTTTCTTT.

Details on this clonotype: A much larger clone is a single base away; this may be a read error. J is TRBJ2-4 and V is TRBV30; D is possibly TRBD1 (6 bases). V lost 5 bases and J 1 base, leaving 18 bases between the germline ends. CDR1 and CDR2 from the germline V gene are GTSNPN and SVGIG (reference sequence). This CDR3 spans 16 amino acids. As DNA, the CDR3 is TGTGCCTGGTCCTGGGGGCAAAGTTTGGCCAAAAACATTCAGTACTTC. The encoded protein is CAWSWGQSLAKNIQYF. Based on the CDR3 plus reference TRBV30 and TRBJ2-4, the full variable domain is SQTIHQWPATLVQPVGSPLSLECTVEGTSNPNLYWYRQAAGRGLQLLFYSVGIGQISSEVPQNLSASRPQDRQFILSSKKLLLSDSGFYLCAWSWGQSLAKNIQYFGAGTRLSVL.

This clonotype was seen ten or more times. J is TRBJ1-6 and V is TRBV4-1; TRBD1 agrees at 9 bases. The V segment lost 1 base and the J segment 4 bases; nucleotides outside the gene matches: 8. The germline CDR1 and CDR2 sequences are MGHRA and YSYEKL. The CDR3 contains 18 residues. CDR3 coding DNA: TGCGCCAGCAGCCAAGGTGTGGGACAGGGCCGATATAATTCACCCCTCCACTTT. Protein product: CASSQGVGQGRYNSPLHF.

This clonotype was recorded many times. The chain links TRBV11-2 to TRBJ2-1, with D possibly TRBD2 on 5 matching bases. V was cut by 2 bases and J by 8 bases, with 13 bases left in between. Germline-derived CDR1 and CDR2 are SGHAT and FQNNGV. The CDR3 sequence is 14 residues long. In DNA form, the CDR3 reads TGTGCCAGCAGCTTAAGAGGGAGTGGTTATGAGCAGTTCTTC. It encodes CASSLRGSGYEQFF. Based on the CDR3 plus reference TRBV11-2 and TRBJ2-1, the full variable domain is EAGVAQSPRYKIIEKRQSVAFWCNPISGHATLYWYQQILGQGPKLLIQFQNNGVVDDSQLPKDRFSAERLKGVDSTLKIQPAKLEDSAVYLCASSLRGSGYEQFFGPGTRLTVL.

This clonotype was seen ten or more times. V is TRBV7-2 and J is TRBJ2-3; D remains unclear. Trimming removed 5 bases from V and 5 bases from J, with 17 bases in between. Germline V gene sequence: CDR1 SGHTA, CDR2 FQGNSA. The CDR3 is 15 residues long. CDR3 sequence reads: CASSLRGPPQDTQYF. CDR3 bases: TGTGCCAGCAGCCTCCGCGGACCCCCCCAAGATACGCAGTATTTT.